Listed below are T cell receptor beta chains from one sample, sequenced in a study of radiotherapy plus CTLA-4 blockade in lung cancer. Sequenced by immunoSEQ multiplex PCR; TCRdb stores in-frame clones only, minus some. The sample shows over 60,000 clones, around 86% of them seen only once. The material sequenced was peripheral blood, taken from a patient treated with radiotherapy plus ipilimumab. The receptor source for this set is a human donor with non-small cell lung cancer that progressed on radiotherapy plus ipilimumab. CDR3s include the opening cysteine and the closing phenylalanine or tryptophan. A D gene is named only where the DNA matches it firmly.

D	V	J	DNA	CDR3
TRBD1	TRBV4-1	TRBJ1-1	TGCGCCAGCAGCCAAGAAGGGGGCCATACGAACACTGAAGCTTTCTTT	CASSQEGGHTNTEAFF
.	TRBV7-2	TRBJ1-4	TGTGCCAGCAGCGCTGAGTTAGCAACTAATGAAAAACTGTTTTTT	CASSAELATNEKLFF
.	TRBV10-3	TRBJ2-2	TGTGCCATCAGTGTTTCGGGAGTGACCGGGGAGCTGTTTTTT	CAISVSGVTGELFF
.	TRBV11-3	TRBJ2-7	TGTGCCAGCAGCCCAGGTGTCCAGGGGGGCTACGAGCAGTACTTC	CASSPGVQGGYEQYF
.	TRBV18	TRBJ2-2	TGTGCCAGCTCACCCAGGCGGGTCGCGTCCTCCACCGGGGAGCTGTTTTTT	CASSPRRVASSTGELFF
TRBD1	TRBV27	TRBJ1-2	TGTGCCAGCAGTTTTTCGAAGACAGGGGCGATCTATGGCTACACCTTC	CASSFSKTGAIYGYTF
TRBD2	TRBV9	TRBJ2-2	TGTGCCAGCAGCGTAACAGCGGGGGGACGGGTCGGGGAGCTGTTTTTT	CASSVTAGGRVGELFF
.	TRBV7-7	TRBJ2-1	TGTGCTAGCAGCGCAGGGACGTGGAGGTTAGGGGACTACAATGAGCAGTTCTTC	CASSAGTWRLGDYNEQFF
.	TRBV4-1	TRBJ1-1	TGCGCCAGCAGCCAGCTCCCAGGGAGAGGCACTGAAGCTTTCTTT	CASSQLPGRGTEAFF
TRBD2	TRBV29-1	TRBJ2-2	TGCAGCGTCACTAGCGGGAGGGGAGTTGGGGAGCTGTTTTTT	CSVTSGRGVGELFF
.	TRBV19	TRBJ2-7	TGTGCCAGTAGTACCGCAGGTTACGAGCAGTACTTC	CASSTAGYEQYF
TRBD2	TRBV6-5	TRBJ2-1	TGTGCCAGCAGAGCTTTAGCGGGAGGCTACAATGAGCAGTTCTTC	CASRALAGGYNEQFF
TRBD2	TRBV5-1	TRBJ2-2	TGCGCCAGCAGCCCGGGACTAGCGGGAGGGCCCCACGGGGAGCTGTTTTTT	CASSPGLAGGPHGELFF
.	TRBV6-1	TRBJ1-1	TGTGCCAGCAGTGGTCGGGAGGGAAGGGCTGAAGCTTTCTTT	CASSGREGRAEAFF
.	TRBV19	TRBJ1-1	TGTGCCACCCCCCGGGACAAGAACACTGAAGCTTTCTTT	CATPRDKNTEAFF
.	TRBV2	TRBJ2-5	TGTGCCAGCAGCTTATTTCAAGAGACCCAGTACTTC	CASSLFQETQYF
.	TRBV2	TRBJ2-7	TGTGCCAGCAGTGACAGGGGTTACGAGCAGTACTTC	CASSDRGYEQYF
TRBD1	TRBV19	TRBJ2-7	TGTGCCAGTAGTGTTACCCGGGACAGGGGTTACGAGCAGTACTTC	CASSVTRDRGYEQYF
.	TRBV6-5	TRBJ1-4	TGTGCCAGCAGTTACTCAGATCCTAATGAAAAACTGTTTTTT	CASSYSDPNEKLFF
.	TRBV7-6	TRBJ2-5	TGTGCCAGCAGCCGTTCCGGGACAATAGAAGAGACCCAGTACTTC	CASSRSGTIEETQYF
TRBD1	TRBV5-4	TRBJ1-5	TGTGCCAGCAGCTTTCCCCGGGACAGGGACTACGGCAATCAGCCCCAGCATTTT	CASSFPRDRDYGNQPQHF
.	TRBV10-1	TRBJ2-5	TGCGCCAGCAGTGACAGTTTGCTTGAGACCCAGTACTTC	CASSDSLLETQYF
.	TRBV5-1	TRBJ1-1	TGCGCCAGCAGCTTGACAGGGAACACTGAAGCTTTCTTT	CASSLTGNTEAFF
.	TRBV9	TRBJ2-5	TGTGCCAGCAGCGTACAGGGACGGGGGGAGACCCAGTACTTC	CASSVQGRGETQYF
.	TRBV28	TRBJ2-1	TGTGCCAGCAGTTTAGAGGACGGGGCTCCCTACAATGAGCAGTTCTTC	CASSLEDGAPYNEQFF
TRBD2	TRBV19	TRBJ2-6	TGTGCCAGTAGTACCGGGGGAGGGTTAGGGGCCAACGTCCTGACTTTC	CASSTGGGLGANVLTF
.	TRBV5-4	TRBJ1-2	TGTGCCAGCAGCCTGGCCTTAGGGGTAGGTGGCTACACCTTC	CASSLALGVGGYTF
.	TRBV10-3	TRBJ2-1	TGTGCCATCAGTGAGCCAGGAGGAAGAACTGACAATGAGCAGTTCTTC	CAISEPGGRTDNEQFF